This T cell receptor beta chain came from a study of blood T cell repertoires in COVID-19. Study-level information: Samples taken during acute and convalescent COVID-19 were collected in the United States, Italy and Spain. Sources were T cells, B-cell-depleted T cells, or PBMCs; the material itself was cDNA or gDNA.

Authors' data handling: Researchers report that nucleated cell counts were estimated from reference gene primer amplification. The method was immunoSEQ multiplex PCR; TCRdb's version includes in-frame clones alone and lacks a portion of them. V and J calls and clone size are copied from that table; D and trimming were computed from the DNA. The top ten clones hold 2% to 3% of a sample with under 250,000 clones, approximately 87% of them seen once. Trimming left V 0 bases short and J 2 bases short, with 7 bases between. Germline assignment: CDR1 SGDLS and CDR2 YYNGEE. There are 14 residues in the CDR3.

The J gene is TRBJ2-3, the V gene TRBV9; D remains ambiguous. The receptor was isolated from a woman in her sixties or seventies with active or convalescent COVID-19. The sequencing input was peripheral blood. CDR3 amino acids: CASSVALSTDTQYF. As DNA, the CDR3 is TGTGCCAGCAGCGTAGCCCTCTCCACAGATACGCAGTATTTT.